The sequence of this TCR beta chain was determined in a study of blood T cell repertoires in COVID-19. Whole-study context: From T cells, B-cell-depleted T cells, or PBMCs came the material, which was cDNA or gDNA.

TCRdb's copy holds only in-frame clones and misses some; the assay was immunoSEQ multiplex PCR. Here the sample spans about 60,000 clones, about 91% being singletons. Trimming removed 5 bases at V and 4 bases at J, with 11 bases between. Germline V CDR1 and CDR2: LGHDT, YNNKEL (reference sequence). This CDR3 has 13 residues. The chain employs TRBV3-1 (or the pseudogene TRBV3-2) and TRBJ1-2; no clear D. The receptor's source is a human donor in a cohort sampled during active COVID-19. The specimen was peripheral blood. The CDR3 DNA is TGTGCCAGCAGCGGGCCACGGGGCTATGGCTACACCTTC. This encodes CASSGPRGYGYTF.